This T cell receptor beta chain was captured in a study of T cell responses to AZD1222 COVID-19 vaccine. Pooled together were second doses at about 4 or about 12 weeks. General study findings and limits: Donors, mostly white British, included more females; clonal diversity was possibly underestimated. An increase in Spike-specific TCR breadth and depth was observed after two AZD1222 doses.

The CDR3 covers 15 residues. Germline assignment: CDR1 SQVTM and CDR2 ANQGSEA. V was trimmed by 4 bases and J by 0 bases, leaving 14 bases between them. Repertoires were generated with immunoSEQ multiplex PCR, while TCRdb's copy carries only in-frame clones and drops some. The table lists 150,000 to 200,000 clones, 92% of them singletons. Turning to this clone: The target antigen is unknown.

The sequenced sample was peripheral blood, obtained 28 days after the second AZD1222 dose. The clonotype originates from an adult who received the AZD1222 COVID-19 vaccine. This chain links TRBV29-1 with TRBJ2-3; no clear D gene. Here the CDR3 DNA reads TGCAGCGTTGTAATTGCCGGGCCGAGCACAGATACGCAGTATTTT. Its translation: CSVVIAGPSTDTQYF.